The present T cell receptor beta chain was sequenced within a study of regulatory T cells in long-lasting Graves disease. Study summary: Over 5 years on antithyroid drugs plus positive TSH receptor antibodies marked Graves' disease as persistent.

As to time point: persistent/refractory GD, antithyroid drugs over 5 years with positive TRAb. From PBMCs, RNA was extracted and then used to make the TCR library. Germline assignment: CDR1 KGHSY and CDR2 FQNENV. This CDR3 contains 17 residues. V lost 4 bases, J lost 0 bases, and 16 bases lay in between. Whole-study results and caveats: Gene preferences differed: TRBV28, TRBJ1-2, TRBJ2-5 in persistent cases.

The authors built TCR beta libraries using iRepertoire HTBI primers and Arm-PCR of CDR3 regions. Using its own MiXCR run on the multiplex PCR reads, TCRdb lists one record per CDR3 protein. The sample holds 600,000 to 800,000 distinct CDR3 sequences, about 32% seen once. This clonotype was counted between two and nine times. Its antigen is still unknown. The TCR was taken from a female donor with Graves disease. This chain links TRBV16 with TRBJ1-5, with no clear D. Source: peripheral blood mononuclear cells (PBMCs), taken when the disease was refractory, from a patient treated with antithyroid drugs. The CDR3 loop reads CASSPEGSEYSNQPQHF. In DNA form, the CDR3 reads TGTGCCAGCAGCCCAGAGGGATCAGAGTATAGCAATCAGCCCCAGCATTTT.